This TCR beta chain was found in a study of CDR3 diversity in severe acne. The CDR3 length is 16 residues. The germline V gene encodes CDR1 LGHDT and CDR2 YNNKEL (reference sequence). V was pared by 1 base and J by 4 bases, with 5 bases of the junction left unmatched. This clonotype was seen repeatedly, ten times or more. TCRdb reanalysed the PCR reads using MiXCR and keeps one entry per CDR3 protein. Seen here are roughly 100,000 distinct CDR3 sequences, roughly half observed once, and the top ten hold about an eighth. This chain links TRBV3-1 with TRBJ2-3; TRBD2 matches at 10 bases. Sample: blood. The origin of this receptor is a male donor with acne. The chain's CDR3 is CASSQAIGLAADTQYF. The CDR3 DNA reads TGTGCCAGCAGCCAAGCCATCGGACTAGCGGCAGATACGCAGTATTTT.